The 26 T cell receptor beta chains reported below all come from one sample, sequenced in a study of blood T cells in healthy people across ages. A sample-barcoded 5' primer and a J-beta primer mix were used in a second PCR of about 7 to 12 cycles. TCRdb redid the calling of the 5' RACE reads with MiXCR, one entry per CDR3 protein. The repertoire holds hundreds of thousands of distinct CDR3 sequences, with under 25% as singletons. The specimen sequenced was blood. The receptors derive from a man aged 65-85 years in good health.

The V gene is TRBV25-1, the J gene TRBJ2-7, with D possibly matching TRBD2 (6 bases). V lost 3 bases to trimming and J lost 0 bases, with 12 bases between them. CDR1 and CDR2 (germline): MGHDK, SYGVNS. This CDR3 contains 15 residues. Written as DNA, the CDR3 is TGTGCCAGCAGTGACGGATTAGCGGTCTCCTACGAGCAGTACTTC. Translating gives CASSDGLAVSYEQYF.

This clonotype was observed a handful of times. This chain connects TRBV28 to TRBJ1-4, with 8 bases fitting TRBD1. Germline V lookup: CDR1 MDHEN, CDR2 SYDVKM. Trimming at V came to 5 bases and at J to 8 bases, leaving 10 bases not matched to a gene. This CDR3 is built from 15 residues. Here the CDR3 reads CASSARQGIGEKLFF. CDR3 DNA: TGTGCCAGCAGTGCCCGACAGGGGATCGGGGAAAAACTGTTTTTT.

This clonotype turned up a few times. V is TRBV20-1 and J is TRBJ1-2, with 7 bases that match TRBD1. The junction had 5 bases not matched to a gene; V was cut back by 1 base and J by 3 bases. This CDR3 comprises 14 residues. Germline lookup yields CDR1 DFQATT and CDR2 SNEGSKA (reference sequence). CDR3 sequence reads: CSARGTGADYGYTF. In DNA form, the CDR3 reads TGCAGTGCTAGAGGGACAGGTGCTGACTATGGCTACACCTTC.

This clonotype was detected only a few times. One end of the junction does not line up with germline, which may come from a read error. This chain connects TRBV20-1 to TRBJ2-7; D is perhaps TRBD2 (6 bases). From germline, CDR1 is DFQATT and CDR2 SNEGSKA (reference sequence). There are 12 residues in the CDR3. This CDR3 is CSARGGFYEQYF. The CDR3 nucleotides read TGCAGTGCCAGAGGAGGGTTCTACGAGCAGTACTTC.

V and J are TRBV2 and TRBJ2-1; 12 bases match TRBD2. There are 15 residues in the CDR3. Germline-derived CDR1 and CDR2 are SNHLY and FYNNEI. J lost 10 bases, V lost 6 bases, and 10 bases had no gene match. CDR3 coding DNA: TGTGCCAGCAGCGTGACTAGCGGGAGCCCCGGGGAGCAGTTCTTC. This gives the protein CASSVTSGSPGEQFF.

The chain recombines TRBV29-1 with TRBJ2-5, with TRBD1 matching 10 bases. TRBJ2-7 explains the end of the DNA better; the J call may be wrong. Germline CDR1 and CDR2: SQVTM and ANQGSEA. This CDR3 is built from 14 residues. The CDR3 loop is CSAYSGTGEGEQYF. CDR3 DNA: TGCAGCGCGTATTCCGGGACAGGGGAGGGCGAGCAGTACTTC.

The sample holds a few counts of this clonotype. CDR3 loop: CASSLSASQTQYF. CDR3 bases: TGTGCCAGCAGCTTATCAGCAAGTCAAACCCAGTACTTC. The J gene is TRBJ2-1, the V gene TRBV7-9, with D unclear. The J call may be wrong; the DNA end is better matched by TRBJ2-5. Germline V gene data show CDR1 as SEHNR and CDR2 as FQNEAQ (reference sequence). There are 13 residues in the CDR3.

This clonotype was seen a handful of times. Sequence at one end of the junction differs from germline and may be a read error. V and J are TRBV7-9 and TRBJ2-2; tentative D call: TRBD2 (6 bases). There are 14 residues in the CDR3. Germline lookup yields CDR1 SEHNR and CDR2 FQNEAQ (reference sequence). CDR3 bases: TGTGCCAGCGGCCCGGGACTGAACACCGGGGAGCTGTTCTTT. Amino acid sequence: CASGPGLNTGELFF. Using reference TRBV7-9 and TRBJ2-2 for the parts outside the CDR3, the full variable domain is DTGVSQNPRHKITKRGQNVTFRCDPISEHNRLYWYRQTLGQGPEFLTYFQNEAQLEKSRLLSDRFSAERPKGSFSTLEIQRTEQGDSAMYLCASGPGLNTGELFFGEGSRLTVL.

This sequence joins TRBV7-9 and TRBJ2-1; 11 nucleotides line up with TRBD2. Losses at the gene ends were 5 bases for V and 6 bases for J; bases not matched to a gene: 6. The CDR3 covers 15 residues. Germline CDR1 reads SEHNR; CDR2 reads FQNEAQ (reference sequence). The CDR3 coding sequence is TGTGCCAGCAGCCCTACTAGCGGGAGAACCAATGAGCAGTTCTTC. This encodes CASSPTSGRTNEQFF.

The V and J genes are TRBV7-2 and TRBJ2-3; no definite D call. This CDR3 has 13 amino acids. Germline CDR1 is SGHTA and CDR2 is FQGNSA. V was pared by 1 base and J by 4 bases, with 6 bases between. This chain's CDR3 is CASSLVGSDTQYF. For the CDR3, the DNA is TGTGCCAGCAGCTTAGTAGGGTCAGATACGCAGTATTTT.

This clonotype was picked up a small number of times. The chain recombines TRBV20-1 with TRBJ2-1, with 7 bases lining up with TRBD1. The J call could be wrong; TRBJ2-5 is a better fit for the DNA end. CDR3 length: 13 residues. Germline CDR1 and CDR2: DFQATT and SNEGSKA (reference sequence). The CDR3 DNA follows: TGCAGTGCTCCGCTGACAGGGAAAGAGACCCAGTACTTC. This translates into CSAPLTGKETQYF.

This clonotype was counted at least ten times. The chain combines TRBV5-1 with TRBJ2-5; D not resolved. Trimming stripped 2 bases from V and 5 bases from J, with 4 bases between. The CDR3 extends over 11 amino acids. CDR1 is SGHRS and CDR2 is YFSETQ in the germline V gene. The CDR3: CASSFDETQYF. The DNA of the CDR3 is TGCGCCAGCAGCTTCGATGAGACCCAGTACTTC.

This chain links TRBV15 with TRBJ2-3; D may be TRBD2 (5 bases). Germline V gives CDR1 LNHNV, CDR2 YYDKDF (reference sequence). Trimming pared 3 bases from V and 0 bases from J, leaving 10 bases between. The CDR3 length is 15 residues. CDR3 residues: CATSSASGSTDTQYF. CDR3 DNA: TGTGCCACCAGCAGTGCCAGCGGAAGCACAGATACGCAGTATTTT.

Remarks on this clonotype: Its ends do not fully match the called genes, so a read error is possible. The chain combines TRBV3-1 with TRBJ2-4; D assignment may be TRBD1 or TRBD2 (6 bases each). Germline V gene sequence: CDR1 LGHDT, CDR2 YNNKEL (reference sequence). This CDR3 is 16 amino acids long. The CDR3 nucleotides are TGTGCCAGCAGTCAAGGGGGGTCGCCGGGTGGGAACATTCAGTACTTC. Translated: CASSQGGSPGGNIQYF.

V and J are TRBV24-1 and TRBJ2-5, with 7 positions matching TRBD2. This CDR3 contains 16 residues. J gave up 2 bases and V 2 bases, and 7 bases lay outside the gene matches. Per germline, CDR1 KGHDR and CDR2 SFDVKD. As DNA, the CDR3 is TGTGCCACCAGTGATTCTACAAGCGGGAAGCAAGAGACCCAGTACTTC. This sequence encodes CATSDSTSGKQETQYF.

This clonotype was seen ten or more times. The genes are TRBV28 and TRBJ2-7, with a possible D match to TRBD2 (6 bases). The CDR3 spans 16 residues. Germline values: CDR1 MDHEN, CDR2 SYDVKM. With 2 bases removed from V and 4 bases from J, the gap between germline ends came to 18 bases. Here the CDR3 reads CASSLNSRGLEYEQYF. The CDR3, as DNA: TGTGCCAGCAGTTTAAATTCGCGGGGATTGGAGTACGAGCAGTACTTC.

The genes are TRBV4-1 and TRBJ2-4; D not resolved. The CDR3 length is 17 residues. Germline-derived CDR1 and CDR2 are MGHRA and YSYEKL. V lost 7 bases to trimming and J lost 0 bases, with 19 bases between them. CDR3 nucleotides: TGCGCCAGCAACCCTCTCTTAGTGAGACTAGCCAAAAACATTCAGTACTTC. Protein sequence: CASNPLLVRLAKNIQYF.

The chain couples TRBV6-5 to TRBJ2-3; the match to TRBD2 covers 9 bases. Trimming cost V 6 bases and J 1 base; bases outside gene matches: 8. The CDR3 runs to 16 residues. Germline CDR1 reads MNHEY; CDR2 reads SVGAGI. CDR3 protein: CASSLSKRGGTDTQYF. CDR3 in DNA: TGTGCCAGCAGCCTTAGCAAGCGGGGGGGCACAGATACGCAGTATTTT.

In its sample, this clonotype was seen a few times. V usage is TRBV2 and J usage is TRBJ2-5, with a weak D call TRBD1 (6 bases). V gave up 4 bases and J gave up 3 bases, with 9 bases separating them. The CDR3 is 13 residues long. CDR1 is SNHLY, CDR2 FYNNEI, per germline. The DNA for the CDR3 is TGTGCCAGCAGTGGTGACAGGAAAGAGACCCAGTACTTC. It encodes CASSGDRKETQYF.

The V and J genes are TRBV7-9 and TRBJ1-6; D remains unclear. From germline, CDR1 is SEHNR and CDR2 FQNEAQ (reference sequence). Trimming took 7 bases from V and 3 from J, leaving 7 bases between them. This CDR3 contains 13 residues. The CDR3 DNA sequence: TGTGCCAGCACCTGGGGCTATAATTCACCCCTCCACTTT. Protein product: CASTWGYNSPLHF.

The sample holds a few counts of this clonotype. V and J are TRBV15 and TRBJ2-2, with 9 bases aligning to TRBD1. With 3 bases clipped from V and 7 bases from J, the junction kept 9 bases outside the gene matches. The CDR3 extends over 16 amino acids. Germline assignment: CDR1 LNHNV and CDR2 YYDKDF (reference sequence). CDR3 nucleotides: TGTGCCACCAGCAGGGACTGGACAGGGGCGAACGGGGAGCTGTTTTTT. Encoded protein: CATSRDWTGANGELFF.

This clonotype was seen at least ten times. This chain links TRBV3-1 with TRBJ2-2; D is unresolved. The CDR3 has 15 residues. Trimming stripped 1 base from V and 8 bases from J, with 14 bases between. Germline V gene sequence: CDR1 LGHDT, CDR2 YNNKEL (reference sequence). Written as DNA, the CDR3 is TGTGCCAGCAGCCAAGGGGTACCAGGATTTGGGGAGCTGTTTTTT. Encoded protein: CASSQGVPGFGELFF. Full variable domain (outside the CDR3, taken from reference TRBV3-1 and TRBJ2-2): DTAVSQTPKYLVTQMGNDKSIKCEQNLGHDTMYWYKQDSKKFLKIMFSYNNKELIINETVPNRFSPKSPDKAHLNLHINSLELGDSAVYFCASSQGVPGFGELFFGEGSRLTVL.

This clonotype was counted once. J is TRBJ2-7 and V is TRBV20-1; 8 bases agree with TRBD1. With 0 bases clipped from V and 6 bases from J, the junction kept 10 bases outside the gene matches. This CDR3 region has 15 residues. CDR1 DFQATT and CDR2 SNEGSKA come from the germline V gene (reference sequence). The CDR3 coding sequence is TGCAGTGCTAGAGATCGTTTTGACAGGGGAAGCGAGCAGTACTTC. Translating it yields CSARDRFDRGSEQYF.

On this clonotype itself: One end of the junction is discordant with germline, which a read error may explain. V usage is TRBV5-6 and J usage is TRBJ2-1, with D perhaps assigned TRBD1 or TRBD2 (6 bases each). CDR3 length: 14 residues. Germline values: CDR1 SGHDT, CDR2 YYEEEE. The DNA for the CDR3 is TGTGCCAGCAGCTCGGACCGGGGGCACAATGAGCAGCTCTTC. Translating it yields CASSSDRGHNEQLF.

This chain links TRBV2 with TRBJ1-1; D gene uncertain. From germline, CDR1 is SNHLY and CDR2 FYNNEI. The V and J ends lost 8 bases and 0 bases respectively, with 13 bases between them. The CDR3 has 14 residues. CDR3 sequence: CASVSGSVNTEAFF. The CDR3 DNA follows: TGTGCCAGCGTATCCGGGTCAGTGAACACTGAAGCTTTCTTT.

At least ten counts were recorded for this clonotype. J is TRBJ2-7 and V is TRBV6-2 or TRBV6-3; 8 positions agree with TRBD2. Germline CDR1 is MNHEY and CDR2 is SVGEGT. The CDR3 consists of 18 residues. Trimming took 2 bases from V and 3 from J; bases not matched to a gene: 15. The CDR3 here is CASSYRRLAGGDGYEQYF. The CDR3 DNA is TGTGCCAGCAGTTACAGGCGGCTAGCGGGCGGCGACGGCTACGAGCAGTACTTC.